This TCR beta chain was observed in a study of graft-versus-host responses after intestinal transplantation. V shed 5 bases, J shed 1 base, and the junction held 9 bases outside the gene matches. Germline-derived CDR1 and CDR2 are MGHRA and YSYEKL. There are 16 residues in the CDR3. With respect to this clone: As yet, its antigen is unknown.

Here immunoSEQ multiplex PCR was the method, and the copy in TCRdb shows in-frame clones only, minus some. The data show under 65,000 clones, 90% to 95% seen once. The sequence came from a human donor who was the organ donor for an intestinal transplant. Sequencing used unstimulated CD4+ T cells sorted from spleen or lymph node cells, obtained before transplant. V usage is TRBV4-1 and J usage is TRBJ2-7; 9 positions agree with TRBD2. DNA for the CDR3: TGCGCCAGCAGCTCAGCCGGGCGGGGGGGATCCTACGAGCAGTACTTC. It specifies CASSSAGRGGSYEQYF.